Presented here are 21 T cell receptor beta chains from one specimen sequenced in a study of vaccination and CD4 T cells after COVID-19. No antigen is known for these receptors. As for treatment: approximately 9-day PBMC culture with coronavirus spike peptide pools or control peptides (ViraFEST assay). The Oncomine TCR Beta short-read assay generated sequence data from the DNA of cultured CD4+ T cells. Using its own MiXCR run on the PCR reads, TCRdb lists one record per CDR3 protein. This table has around 14,000 distinct CDR3 sequences, around 55% appearing once. The sample here was CD4+ T cells from blood, cultured in vitro, taken before SARS-CoV-2 vaccination. Receptors originate from a human donor who had recovered from COVID-19.

This clonotype was detected a few times. The chain recombines TRBV4-1 with TRBJ2-2; D possibly corresponds to TRBD2 (5 bases). The ends were cut back, 0 bases at V and 5 bases at J, with 7 bases in the middle. The CDR3 spans 14 residues. Germline CDR1 MGHRA, CDR2 YSYEKL. As DNA, the CDR3 is TGCGCCAGCAGCCAAGATCCGGGAACCGGGGAGCTGTTTTTT. It specifies CASSQDPGTGELFF.

The rearrangement joins TRBV19 to TRBJ1-1; 8 positions agree with TRBD1. The CDR3 loop spans 14 amino acids. J lost 2 bases, V lost 3 bases, and 2 bases had no gene match. From germline, CDR1 is LNHDA and CDR2 SQIVND (reference sequence). The CDR3: CASSITGGNTEAFF. The CDR3 DNA reads as TGTGCCAGTAGTATTACAGGGGGTAACACTGAAGCTTTCTTT.

This clonotype showed up just a few times. The chain recombines TRBV20-1 with TRBJ1-1, with 7 bases fitting TRBD1. The CDR3 extends over 14 amino acids. V gave up 6 bases and J gave up 3 bases; unmatched junction bases: 10. Germline V lookup: CDR1 DFQATT, CDR2 SNEGSKA (reference sequence). The CDR3 spells CSAEGDSPYTEAFF. DNA for the CDR3: TGCAGTGCCGAAGGGGACAGCCCGTACACTGAAGCTTTCTTT.

This clonotype was seen only once. The V gene is TRBV5-1, the J gene TRBJ1-6, with TRBD1 matching over 8 bases. CDR3 length: 14 residues. J lost 6 bases, V lost 4 bases, and 3 bases had no gene match. CDR1 is SGHRS and CDR2 is YFSETQ in the germline V gene. CDR3 residues: CASSRTGGNSPLHF. In DNA form, the CDR3 reads TGCGCCAGCAGCCGTACAGGGGGTAATTCACCCCTCCACTTT. The full variable domain, its missing parts supplied by reference TRBV5-1 and TRBJ1-6, is KAGVTQTPRYLIKTRGQQVTLSCSPISGHRSVSWYQQTPGQGLQFLFEYFSETQRNKGNFPGRFSGRQFSNSRSEMNVSTLELGDSALYLCASSRTGGNSPLHFGNGTRLTVT.

The CDR3 spells CASSVQGSNQPQHF. In DNA form, the CDR3 reads TGTGCCAGTAGTGTCCAGGGATCCAATCAGCCCCAGCATTTT. The chain employs TRBV19 and TRBJ1-5, with TRBD1 as a possible D gene (5 bases). There are 14 residues in the CDR3. CDR1 and CDR2 from the germline V gene are LNHDA and SQIVND (reference sequence). V was cut by 5 bases and J by 3 bases, with 11 bases left in between.

The chain joins TRBV27 to TRBJ2-7, with no clear D. Germline V gives CDR1 MNHEY, CDR2 SMNVEV (reference sequence). Trimming cost V 5 bases and J 6 bases, with 8 bases left between them. CDR3 length equals 11 residues. CDR3 residues: CASSRWGEQYF. The CDR3 DNA sequence: TGTGCCAGCAGTCGCTGGGGCGAGCAGTACTTC.

The J gene is TRBJ1-1, the V gene TRBV7-8; 7 nucleotides align to TRBD1. Germline V CDR1 and CDR2: SGHVS, FQNEAQ. The CDR3 has 13 residues. V trimming: 4 bases; J trimming: 6 bases; junction bases outside the gene matches: 5. The chain's CDR3 is CASSSDRLPEAFF. The CDR3 DNA reads TGTGCCAGCAGCTCGGACAGGCTTCCTGAAGCTTTCTTT. The complete variable domain, with remaining parts taken from reference TRBV7-8 and TRBJ1-1, reads GAGVSQSPRYKVAKRGQDVALRCDPISGHVSLFWYQQALGQGPEFLTYFQNEAQLDKSGLPSDRFFAERPEGSVSTLKIQRTQQEDSAVYLCASSSDRLPEAFFGQGTRLTVV.

By proportion, this clonotype is large. The chain employs TRBV24-1 and TRBJ1-1, with TRBD1 matching 9 bases. This CDR3 is 14 amino acids long. V shed 9 bases, J shed 1 base, and the junction held 5 bases outside the gene matches. Germline V gives CDR1 KGHDR, CDR2 SFDVKD. The CDR3 region is CATGAGQGNTEAFF. As DNA, the CDR3 is TGTGCCACCGGGGCGGGACAGGGGAACACTGAAGCTTTCTTT.

This clonotype showed up just a few times. The V and J genes are TRBV19 and TRBJ1-6; TRBD1 might be the D (6 bases). The germline CDR1 and CDR2 sequences are LNHDA and SQIVND (reference sequence). The CDR3 covers 13 residues. The ends were cut back, 10 bases at V and 4 bases at J, with 11 bases in the middle. The CDR3 bases are TGTGCCACGTCCCAGGGGTATAATTCACCCCTCCACTTT. It translates to CATSQGYNSPLHF.

The chain joins TRBV10-2 to TRBJ1-6; 10 bases agree with TRBD1. The CDR3 has 14 residues. Germline V lookup: CDR1 WSHSY, CDR2 SAAADI. The V and J ends lost 10 bases and 7 bases, in that order; junction bases with no gene match: 7. The CDR3: CATNDRGRNSPLHF. In DNA, the CDR3 is TGCGCCACCAACGACAGGGGGCGGAATTCACCCCTCCACTTT.

The rearrangement uses TRBV18 and TRBJ1-5; D gene unclear. CDR1 and CDR2 (germline): KGHSH, LQKENI. The CDR3 totals 13 residues. The ends were cut back, 5 bases at V and 1 base at J, with 6 bases in the middle. This chain's CDR3 is CASSSKSNQPQHF. CDR3 bases: TGTGCCAGCTCATCCAAAAGCAATCAGCCCCAGCATTTT.

The rearrangement uses TRBV19 and TRBJ1-1; unclear D gene. Trimming pared 8 bases from V and 5 bases from J, leaving 9 bases between. CDR1 and CDR2 from the germline V gene are LNHDA and SQIVND (reference sequence). The CDR3 covers 11 residues. CDR3 sequence: CASAWATEAFF. CDR3 in DNA: TGTGCCAGTGCCTGGGCTACTGAAGCTTTCTTT.

The V gene is TRBV28, the J gene TRBJ2-6; D is unclear. The CDR3 length is 16 residues. V lost 8 bases and J 0 bases, leaving 14 bases between the germline ends. CDR1 is MDHEN and CDR2 is SYDVKM in the germline V gene. CDR3 sequence: CASSSAGRSGANVLTF. In nucleotides, the CDR3 is TGTGCCAGCTCCTCGGCAGGCCGCTCTGGGGCCAACGTCCTGACTTTC.

In nucleotides, the CDR3 is TGTGCCAGCAGCGTCGCGGGGGCGGTGGGAGACATTCAGTACTTC. It encodes CASSVAGAVGDIQYF. This chain links TRBV7-9 with TRBJ2-4; D may be TRBD2 (7 bases). The V and J ends lost 5 bases and 8 bases respectively, with 19 bases between them. This CDR3 is 15 amino acids long. Per the germline V gene, CDR1 is SEHNR and CDR2 is FQNEAQ (reference sequence).

This chain connects TRBV10-3 to TRBJ1-5; no reliable D call. Germline assignment: CDR1 ENHRY and CDR2 SYGVKD. This CDR3 is 13 amino acids long. The V gene lost 11 bases and the J gene lost 4 bases, with 15 bases spanning the gap. The CDR3 protein is CASAEVINQPQHF. The CDR3 nucleotides read TGTGCCTCGGCCGAGGTTATAAATCAGCCCCAGCATTTT.

V and J are TRBV27 and TRBJ1-5, with D uncertain. The V end was cut by 6 bases, the J end by 0 bases, with 12 bases between. Germline CDR1 reads MNHEY; CDR2 reads SMNVEV (reference sequence). The CDR3 runs to 15 residues. This CDR3 reads CASRLLSRSNQPQHF. The DNA of the CDR3 is TGTGCCAGCAGATTACTCTCTCGTAGCAATCAGCCCCAGCATTTT.

The chain employs TRBV10-1 and TRBJ2-7; tentatively, D is TRBD2 (5 bases). Between the trimmed V and J ends, which lost 5 bases and 2 bases, there was a span of 13 bases. Germline CDR1 and CDR2: WNHNN and SYGVQD (reference sequence). The CDR3 extends over 14 amino acids. CDR3 sequence: CASSRGGQPYEQYF. CDR3 in DNA: TGCGCCAGCAGTCGTGGAGGCCAACCCTACGAGCAGTACTTC.

The chain uses TRBV29-1 and TRBJ2-3; D might be TRBD2 (5 bases). This CDR3 comprises 13 residues. The germline gives CDR1 SQVTM, CDR2 ANQGSEA. Trimming pared 5 bases from V and 0 bases from J, leaving 9 bases between. This CDR3 reads CSVNQRSTDTQYF. DNA of the CDR3: TGCAGCGTTAATCAGCGGAGCACAGATACGCAGTATTTT.

The gene calls are TRBV12-3 or TRBV12-4 and TRBJ2-3; 12 positions agree with TRBD2. The CDR3 totals 18 residues. With V trimmed by 6 bases and J by 0 bases, 10 bases remained unmatched. The CDR3 sequence is CASRVTSGGEGSTDTQYF. For the CDR3, the DNA is TGTGCCAGCAGGGTGACTAGCGGGGGCGAAGGTAGCACAGATACGCAGTATTTT.

The chain is built from TRBV25-1 and TRBJ1-1; D is possibly TRBD1 (5 bases). The CDR3 length is 14 residues. CDR1 is MGHDK and CDR2 is SYGVNS in the germline V gene. The germline V and J ends were trimmed by 9 bases and 5 bases, with 19 bases remaining between them. This chain's CDR3 is CARKTGRPWTEAFF. The CDR3 nucleotides are TGTGCCAGGAAGACGGGGCGCCCCTGGACTGAAGCTTTCTTT. The variable domain in full, completed from reference TRBV25-1 and TRBJ1-1, reads EADIYQTPRYLVIGTGKKITLECSQTMGHDKMYWYQQDPGMELHLIHYSYGVNSTEKGDLSSESTVSRIRTEHFPLTLESARPSHTSQYLCARKTGRPWTEAFFGQGTRLTVV.

In its sample, this clonotype was seen a few times. This chain connects TRBV12-3 or TRBV12-4 to TRBJ1-2; D gene ambiguous. The CDR3 totals 15 residues. V was shortened by 3 bases and J by 0 bases, with 11 bases between the two germline ends. This CDR3 reads CASSFLPGANYGYTF. In nucleotides, the CDR3 is TGTGCCAGCAGTTTCCTACCAGGCGCTAACTATGGCTACACCTTC.